Below are 8 T cell receptor beta chains sequenced from a single sample in a study of blood T cell repertoires in COVID-19. Libraries were prepared by immunoSEQ multiplex PCR; TCRdb keeps only in-frame clonotypes and omits some of them. Altogether just over 650,000 clones are present, just under 90% being singletons, with the ten largest covering approximately 0.25%. Specimen: peripheral blood. All receptors come from a woman aged 18-29 years with acute or convalescent COVID-19.

The chain joins TRBV27 to TRBJ1-1; 7 bases line up with TRBD1. CDR3 length: 16 residues. V trimming: 8 bases; J trimming: 3 bases; junction bases outside the gene matches: 15. Looked up from germline, CDR1 is MNHEY and CDR2 is SMNVEV (reference sequence). The CDR3 DNA reads TGTGCCAGCCGATCGGGACAGCCGATATGGGACACTGAAGCTTTCTTT. Its translation is CASRSGQPIWDTEAFF.

The CDR3 DNA reads as TGTGCTAGTGGCCGACTTTCTGAAAGGGAAGGGCGACCGACTACCTACGAGCAGTACTTC. Translated, it gives CASGRLSEREGRPTTYEQYF. The chain combines TRBV12-5 with TRBJ2-7, with a tentative D call TRBD2 (5 bases). The CDR3 runs to 20 residues. CDR1 and CDR2 (germline): LGHNT, FRNRAP. Trimming left V 6 bases short and J 2 bases short, with 32 bases between.

As DNA, the CDR3 is TGTGCCAGTAGTATAACGGGGGGAAAAGAGACCCAGTACTTC. Its protein product is CASSITGGKETQYF. The chain has TRBV19 and TRBJ2-5; 7 nucleotides match TRBD2. The trim removed 2 bases at V and 3 bases at J, leaving 3 bases unmatched. The CDR3 totals 14 residues. The germline V gene encodes CDR1 LNHDA and CDR2 SQIVND (reference sequence).

Details on this clone: Other DNA sequences from this sample encode an identical CDR3 as well. The chain combines TRBV20-1 with TRBJ1-3, with D unresolved. CDR3 length: 11 amino acids. V gave up 3 bases and J gave up 4 bases, with 4 bases separating them. CDR1 is DFQATT, CDR2 SNEGSKA, per germline (reference sequence). For the CDR3, the DNA is TGCAGTGCTAGGGCCGGAAACACCATATATTTT. Amino acid sequence: CSARAGNTIYF.

In this sample, this clone turned up a few times. V usage is TRBV3-1 (or the pseudogene TRBV3-2) and J usage is TRBJ2-3; 8 nucleotides agree with TRBD2. CDR1 LGHDT and CDR2 YNNKEL come from the germline V gene (reference sequence). The CDR3 sequence is 17 residues long. Unmatched junction bases numbered 7, after V lost 0 bases and J lost 2 bases. CDR3 nucleotide sequence: TGTGCCAGCAGCCAAGATCCAGCGGGGGTTCTCACAGATACGCAGTATTTT. Protein product: CASSQDPAGVLTDTQYF.

V usage is TRBV7-9 and J usage is TRBJ2-7, with D maybe TRBD1 (6 bases). Germline V gene data show CDR1 as SEHNR and CDR2 as FQNEAQ (reference sequence). The length of the CDR3 is 14 residues. V was cut by 5 bases and J by 6 bases, with 17 bases left in between. CDR3 sequence reads: CASSPPTGRREQYF. The CDR3 DNA reads as TGTGCCAGCAGCCCCCCTACAGGGCGGCGCGAGCAGTACTTC.

This clone occurred once. V gene TRBV7-6 combines with J gene TRBJ1-2; 9 positions agree with TRBD1. The ends lost 1 base at V and 8 bases at J; junction bases unmatched: 8. Germline values: CDR1 SGHVS, CDR2 FNYEAQ. The CDR3 spans 15 residues. CDR3 sequence: CASSLGPGQGNGYTF. The CDR3 region has the DNA TGTGCCAGCAGCTTAGGACCCGGACAGGGGAACGGCTACACCTTC.

This chain joins TRBV24-1 and TRBJ2-7; 9 bases fit TRBD1. In germline, CDR1 is KGHDR, CDR2 SFDVKD. With V trimmed by 5 bases and J by 6 bases, 4 bases remained unmatched. This CDR3 contains 13 residues. In nucleotides, the CDR3 is TGTGCCACCAGTGCCCTGGACAGGGGCGAGCAGTACTTC. Its protein product is CATSALDRGEQYF.